The entry below gives a single T cell receptor beta chain sequence along with its context. This sample stems from a study of shared clonotypes between healthy human individuals. The CDR3 is 15 amino acids. Trimming removed 3 bases from V and 1 base from J, with 12 bases in between. Germline CDR1 reads SGHAT; CDR2 reads FQNNGV. Original methodology: Filtering differed, since immunoSEQ gave only junction sequences and no quality scores. Generated by immunoSEQ multiplex PCR, the TCRdb table keeps only in-frame clones and is missing some. The D gene and trimming were derived from the DNA, and the V and J assignments and clone size from that table. The sample contains some 1,100,000 clones, approximately 80% of which appear only once.

Specimen: memory CD4+ T cells from PBMCs. Specified subset: CD45RA-negative fraction. The origin of this receptor is a man aged 18 to 30 in good health. Some clones in this sample may be carry-over from other donors' samples. The chain is built from TRBV11-2 and TRBJ2-5, with no clear D. In DNA form, the CDR3 reads TGTGCCAGCAGCTTCTTTCGGCAGAGCCAAGAGACCCAGTACTTC. Amino acids: CASSFFRQSQETQYF.